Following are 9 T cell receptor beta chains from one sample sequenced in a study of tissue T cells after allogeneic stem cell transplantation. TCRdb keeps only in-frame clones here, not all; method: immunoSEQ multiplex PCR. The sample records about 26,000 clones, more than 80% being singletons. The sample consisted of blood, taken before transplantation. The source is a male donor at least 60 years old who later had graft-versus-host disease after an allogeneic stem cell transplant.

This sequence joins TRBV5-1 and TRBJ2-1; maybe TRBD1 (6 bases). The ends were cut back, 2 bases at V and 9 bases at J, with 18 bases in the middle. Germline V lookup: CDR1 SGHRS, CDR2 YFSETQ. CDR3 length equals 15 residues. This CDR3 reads CASSFGAGAIGEQFF. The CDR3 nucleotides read TGCGCCAGCAGCTTTGGGGCAGGGGCAATCGGTGAGCAGTTCTTC.

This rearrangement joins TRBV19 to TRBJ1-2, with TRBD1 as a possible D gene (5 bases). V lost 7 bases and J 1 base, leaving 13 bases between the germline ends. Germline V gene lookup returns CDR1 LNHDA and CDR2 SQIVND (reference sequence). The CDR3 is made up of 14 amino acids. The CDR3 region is CASTPQGYNYGYTF. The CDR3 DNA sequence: TGTGCCAGTACTCCCCAGGGATATAACTATGGCTACACCTTC. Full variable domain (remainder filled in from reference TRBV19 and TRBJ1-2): DGGITQSPKYLFRKEGQNVTLSCEQNLNHDAMYWYRQDPGQGLRLIYYSQIVNDFQKGDIAEGYSVSREKKESFPLTVTSAQKNPTAFYLCASTPQGYNYGYTFGSGTRLTVV.

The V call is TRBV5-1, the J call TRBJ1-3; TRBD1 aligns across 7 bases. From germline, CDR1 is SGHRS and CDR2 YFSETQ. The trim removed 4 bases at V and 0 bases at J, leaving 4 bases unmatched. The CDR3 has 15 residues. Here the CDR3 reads CASSGRQGSGNTIYF. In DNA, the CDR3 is TGCGCCAGCAGCGGGAGACAGGGCTCTGGAAACACCATATATTTT.

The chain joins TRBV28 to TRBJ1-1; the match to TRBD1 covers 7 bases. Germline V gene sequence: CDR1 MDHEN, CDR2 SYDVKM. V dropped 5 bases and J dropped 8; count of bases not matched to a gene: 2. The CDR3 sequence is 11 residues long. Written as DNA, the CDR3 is TGTGCCAGCAGTATACAGGGGGAAGCTTTCTTT. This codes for CASSIQGEAFF.

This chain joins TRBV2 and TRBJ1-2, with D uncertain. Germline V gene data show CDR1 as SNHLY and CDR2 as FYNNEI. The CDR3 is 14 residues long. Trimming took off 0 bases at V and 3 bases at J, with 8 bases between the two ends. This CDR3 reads CASSEALGYYGYTF. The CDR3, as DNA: TGTGCCAGCAGTGAAGCGCTGGGATACTATGGCTACACCTTC.

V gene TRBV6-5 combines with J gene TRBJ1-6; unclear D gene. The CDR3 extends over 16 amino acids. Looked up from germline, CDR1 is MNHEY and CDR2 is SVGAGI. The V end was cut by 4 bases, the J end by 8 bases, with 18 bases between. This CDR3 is CASSFTPTDTYSPLHF. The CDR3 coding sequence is TGTGCCAGCAGTTTCACTCCAACAGATACTTATTCACCCCTCCACTTT.

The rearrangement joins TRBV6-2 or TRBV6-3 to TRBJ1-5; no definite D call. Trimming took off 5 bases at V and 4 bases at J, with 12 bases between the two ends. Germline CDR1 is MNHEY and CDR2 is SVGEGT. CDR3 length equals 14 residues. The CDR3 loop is CASSNPPVNQPQHF. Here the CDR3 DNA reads TGTGCCAGCAGTAACCCCCCCGTAAATCAGCCCCAGCATTTT.

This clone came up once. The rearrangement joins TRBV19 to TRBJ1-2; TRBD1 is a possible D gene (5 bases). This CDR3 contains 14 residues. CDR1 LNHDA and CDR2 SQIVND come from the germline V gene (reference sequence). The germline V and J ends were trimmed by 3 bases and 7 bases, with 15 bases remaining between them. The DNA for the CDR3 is TGTGCCAGTAGTATGGCAGGGTTAATTGGTGGCTACACCTTC. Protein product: CASSMAGLIGGYTF.

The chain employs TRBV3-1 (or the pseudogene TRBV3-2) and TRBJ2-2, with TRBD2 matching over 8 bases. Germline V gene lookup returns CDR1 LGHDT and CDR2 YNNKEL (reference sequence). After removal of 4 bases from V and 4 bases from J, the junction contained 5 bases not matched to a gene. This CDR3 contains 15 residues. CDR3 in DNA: TGTGCCAGCAGCCTGGGACTAGTGACCACCGGGGAGCTGTTTTTT. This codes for CASSLGLVTTGELFF.